This entry lists 21 T cell receptor beta chains sequenced from one sample in a study of T cells in localized non-small cell lung cancer. The method was immunoSEQ multiplex PCR; TCRdb's version includes in-frame clones alone and lacks a portion of them. This sample has tens of thousands of clones, with around 90% found just once. The sample was PBMCs, taken before any cancer treatment. These receptor sequences come from a female donor with stage II lung adenocarcinoma.

This clone is a singleton in its sample. The chain recombines TRBV7-2 with TRBJ2-5, with TRBD2 matching 7 bases. The V segment lost 0 bases and the J segment 1 base; nucleotides outside the gene matches: 5. Germline CDR1 is SGHTA and CDR2 is FQGNSA. CDR3 size: 16 residues. CDR3 sequence reads: CASSLAEGRGQETQYF. In DNA, the CDR3 is TGTGCCAGCAGCTTAGCCGAGGGGAGGGGCCAAGAGACCCAGTACTTC.

V and J are TRBV7-8 and TRBJ1-2, with D unresolved. V lost 2 bases to trimming and J lost 4 bases, with 8 bases between them. This CDR3 has 13 residues. The germline V gene encodes CDR1 SGHVS and CDR2 FQNEAQ. CDR3 region: CASSLLGSYGYTF. DNA for the CDR3: TGTGCCAGCAGCTTATTGGGTAGCTATGGCTACACCTTC.

The chain joins TRBV19 to TRBJ2-1; 8 bases align to TRBD2. The CDR3 extends over 14 amino acids. V lost 2 bases and J lost 8; bases outside the gene matches: 5. Germline V gene lookup returns CDR1 LNHDA and CDR2 SQIVND (reference sequence). The CDR3 DNA reads TGTGCCAGTAGTATAAGCGGGGGAAGCGATGAGCAGTTCTTC. It yields the protein CASSISGGSDEQFF.

V is TRBV29-1 and J is TRBJ2-5; perhaps TRBD2 as D (5 bases). Deletions cut 3 bases from V and 1 base from J, with 15 bases between. The CDR3 runs 15 residues. CDR1 SQVTM and CDR2 ANQGSEA come from the germline V gene. CDR3 in DNA: TGCAGCGTTGAGTCGCCTCGACTAACCCAAGAGACCCAGTACTTC. This translates into CSVESPRLTQETQYF.

The chain combines TRBV5-1 with TRBJ1-1; 10 bases are shared with TRBD1. CDR1 is SGHRS, CDR2 YFSETQ, per germline. CDR3 length: 17 residues. V shed 3 bases and J 3 bases; nucleotides not matched to a gene: 11. For the CDR3, the DNA is TGCGCCAGCAGCTATGGGACAGGGGCTACAAGGGACACTGAAGCTTTCTTT. Amino acid sequence: CASSYGTGATRDTEAFF.

The chain carries TRBV11-3 and TRBJ2-7; D unclear. V gave up 0 bases and J gave up 0 bases, with 12 bases separating them. This CDR3 has 16 amino acids. In germline, CDR1 is SGHNT, CDR2 YENEEA. For the CDR3, the DNA is TGTGCCAGCAGCTTAGAGTATACGAGTAGCTCCTACGAGCAGTACTTC. Amino acid sequence: CASSLEYTSSSYEQYF.

This clone occurred once. This rearrangement joins TRBV4-1 to TRBJ2-2; D gene uncertain. This CDR3 comprises 14 residues. CDR1 is MGHRA and CDR2 is YSYEKL in the germline V gene. With 3 bases removed from V and 1 base from J, the gap between germline ends came to 6 bases. CDR3 sequence reads: CASSQGLNTGELFF. The CDR3 nucleotides are TGCGCCAGCAGCCAGGGGTTGAACACCGGGGAGCTGTTTTTT.

This clone was counted once. V is TRBV7-9 and J is TRBJ2-1; TRBD2 is a possible D gene (5 bases). This CDR3 region has 15 residues. Looked up from germline, CDR1 is SEHNR and CDR2 is FQNEAQ (reference sequence). V was shortened by 4 bases and J by 5 bases, with 15 bases between the two germline ends. CDR3 sequence (DNA): TGTGCCAGCAGCTCCCAGACGGGGATTCACAATGAGCAGTTCTTC. Translating it yields CASSSQTGIHNEQFF.

A note on this clone: The junction departs from the called germline gene at one end, perhaps through a read error. The chain is built from TRBV2 and TRBJ2-2; 9 nucleotides match TRBD2. The CDR3 is made up of 17 amino acids. Germline values: CDR1 SNHLY, CDR2 FYNNEI. CDR3 bases: TGTGCCAGCAGTGAAGCGGAGATAGCGGGGGAGAACCGGGGAGCTGTTTTT. This encodes CASSEAEIAGENRGAVF.

The genes are TRBV5-1 and TRBJ1-6; D ambiguous. V lost 1 base and J 9 bases, leaving 17 bases between the germline ends. Germline CDR1 is SGHRS and CDR2 is YFSETQ. The length of the CDR3 is 16 residues. The CDR3 DNA follows: TGCGCCAGCAGCTTGTCAACTTACCTCAAGGCTTCACCCCTCCACTTT. This encodes CASSLSTYLKASPLHF. Full variable domain (remainder filled in from reference TRBV5-1 and TRBJ1-6): KAGVTQTPRYLIKTRGQQVTLSCSPISGHRSVSWYQQTPGQGLQFLFEYFSETQRNKGNFPGRFSGRQFSNSRSEMNVSTLELGDSALYLCASSLSTYLKASPLHFGNGTRLTVT.

The rearrangement uses TRBV29-1 and TRBJ2-1, with 7 nucleotides matching TRBD2. The CDR3 is made up of 15 amino acids. Germline V gives CDR1 SQVTM, CDR2 ANQGSEA. The junction had 6 bases not matched to a gene; V was cut back by 4 bases and J by 0 bases. DNA for the CDR3: TGCAGCGTTGTATTAGGGGACTACTCCTACAATGAGCAGTTCTTC. Its translation is CSVVLGDYSYNEQFF.

J is TRBJ2-3 and V is TRBV5-4; D is unclear. Germline assignment: CDR1 SGHNT and CDR2 YYREEE (reference sequence). CDR3 length: 15 residues. V shed 4 bases and J shed 2 bases, with 14 bases lying between them. The CDR3 coding sequence is TGTGCCAGCAGCCCGGATCCTTTCCCCACAGATACGCAGTATTTT. Encoded protein: CASSPDPFPTDTQYF.

The chain is built from TRBV27 and TRBJ1-2, with D tentatively TRBD1 (6 bases). The CDR3 is 17 residues long. Germline V gene sequence: CDR1 MNHEY, CDR2 SMNVEV (reference sequence). Trimming took 4 bases from V and 9 from J, leaving 27 bases between them. Here the CDR3 reads CASSSQGFLIGRYRYTF. CDR3 bases: TGTGCCAGCAGTTCTCAGGGGTTTTTAATCGGTCGATACCGCTACACCTTC.

The rearrangement links TRBV11-2 to TRBJ1-1; a possible D gene is TRBD1 (6 bases). The germline V and J ends were trimmed by 5 bases and 4 bases, with 20 bases remaining between them. This CDR3 spans 16 amino acids. Per the germline V gene, CDR1 is SGHAT and CDR2 is FQNNGV. CDR3 sequence: CASSTSRTKDSTEAFF. The CDR3 DNA is TGTGCCAGCAGCACCAGTAGGACCAAGGACAGCACTGAAGCTTTCTTT.

DNA for the CDR3: TGTGCCAGCAGCGAAAGGACAGGGTTGGGGGAAAAACTGTTTTTT. It encodes CASSERTGLGEKLFF. The V call is TRBV9, the J call TRBJ1-4; TRBD1 agrees at 8 bases. With V trimmed by 3 bases and J by 8 bases, 9 bases remained unmatched. The CDR3 contains 15 residues. The germline V gene has CDR1 SGDLS and CDR2 YYNGEE. Full variable domain (outside the CDR3, taken from reference TRBV9 and TRBJ1-4): DSGVTQTPKHLITATGQRVTLRCSPRSGDLSVYWYQQSLDQGLQFLIQYYNGEERAKGNILERFSAQQFPDLHSELNLSSLELGDSALYFCASSERTGLGEKLFFGSGTQLSVL.

This sequence joins TRBV18 and TRBJ1-4; D is perhaps TRBD1 (6 bases). Trimming pared 2 bases from V and 4 bases from J, leaving 8 bases between. The germline V gene has CDR1 KGHSH and CDR2 LQKENI. The CDR3 extends over 14 amino acids. The CDR3 DNA is TGTGCCAGCTCACCAGGGGACATTAATGAAAAACTGTTTTTT. It codes for CASSPGDINEKLFF.

The rearrangement joins TRBV6-1 to TRBJ1-1, with D unclear. The germline CDR1 and CDR2 sequences are MNHNS and SASEGT. This CDR3 spans 14 amino acids. Trimming took 7 bases from V and 3 from J, leaving 15 bases between them. The CDR3 is CASNREPPYTEAFF. The CDR3 DNA is TGTGCCAGCAACCGAGAACCGCCCTACACTGAAGCTTTCTTT.

This chain uses TRBV28 with TRBJ2-7; no clear D. The CDR3 runs to 15 residues. Germline loops: CDR1 MDHEN, CDR2 SYDVKM. V was clipped by 4 bases and J by 1 base, with 14 bases between them. The chain's CDR3 is CASSSGSGRSYEQYF. The CDR3 nucleotides are TGTGCCAGCAGTTCCGGGTCCGGAAGGTCCTACGAGCAGTACTTC.

The chain links TRBV27 to TRBJ2-3; TRBD2 agrees at 10 bases. V was pared by 2 bases and J by 6 bases, with 8 bases of the junction left unmatched. The germline V gene encodes CDR1 MNHEY and CDR2 SMNVEV (reference sequence). The length of the CDR3 is 16 residues. CDR3 in DNA: TGTGCCAGCAGTTTACTGAGCGGGGGGGCGGAGGATACGCAGTATTTT. It encodes CASSLLSGGAEDTQYF.

This clone was seen just once. The genes are TRBV10-3 and TRBJ2-3; D may be TRBD2 (6 bases). The germline V gene encodes CDR1 ENHRY and CDR2 SYGVKD. V was clipped by 6 bases and J by 6 bases, with 19 bases between them. This CDR3 has 15 amino acids. CDR3 DNA: TGTGCCATCAGCATTAGCGGTTCGGACACCGATACGCAGTATTTT. Its protein product is CAISISGSDTDTQYF.

The chain employs TRBV6-5 and TRBJ1-2, with 7 bases identical to TRBD1. This CDR3 comprises 13 residues. CDR1 is MNHEY and CDR2 is SVGAGI in the germline V gene. The V and J ends lost 5 bases and 5 bases, in that order; junction bases with no gene match: 5. This chain's CDR3 is CASSREGAYGYTF. CDR3 coding DNA: TGTGCCAGCAGTCGGGAGGGGGCATATGGCTACACCTTC.